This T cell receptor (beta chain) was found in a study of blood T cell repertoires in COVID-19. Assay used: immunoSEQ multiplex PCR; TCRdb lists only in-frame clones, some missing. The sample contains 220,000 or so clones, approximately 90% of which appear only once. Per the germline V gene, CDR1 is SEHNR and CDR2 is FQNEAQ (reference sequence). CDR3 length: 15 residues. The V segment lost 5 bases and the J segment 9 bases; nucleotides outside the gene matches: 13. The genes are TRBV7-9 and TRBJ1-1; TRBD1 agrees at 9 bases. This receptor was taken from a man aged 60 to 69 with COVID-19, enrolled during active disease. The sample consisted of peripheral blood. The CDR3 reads CASSIHRGRVTQAFF. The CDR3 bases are TGTGCCAGCAGCATCCACAGGGGGCGGGTTACCCAAGCTTTCTTT.